Listed below are T cell receptor beta chains from one sample, sequenced in a study of blood T cell repertoires in COVID-19. Method: immunoSEQ multiplex PCR; TCRdb's copy keeps in-frame clones and lacks some. The data hold approximately 250,000 clones, with approximately 86% observed a single time. The sample consisted of peripheral blood. The receptor source for this set is a man between 18 and 35 years old with active or convalescent COVID-19. Both conserved end residues are part of each CDR3. D genes are given only for firm matches. Clone size is given for some rows only: seen once, a few or many times, or a class if the clone is expanded.

d_call: TRBD1; clone_size: NA; j_call: TRBJ2-7; v_call: TRBV3-1/TRBV3-2; cdr3_aa: CASSRDRTIREQYF; cdr3_nt: TGTGCCAGCAGTAGGGACAGAACGATTCGGGAGCAGTACTTC
d_call: NA; clone_size: NA; j_call: TRBJ2-2; v_call: TRBV27; cdr3_aa: CASSPWRGGELFF; cdr3_nt: TGTGCCAGCAGTCCGTGGAGAGGCGGGGAGCTGTTTTTT
d_call: TRBD2; clone_size: NA; j_call: TRBJ2-1; v_call: TRBV4-1; cdr3_aa: CASSQGLAVSSYNEQFF; cdr3_nt: TGCGCCAGCAGCCAGGGACTAGCGGTGAGCTCCTACAATGAGCAGTTCTTC
d_call: NA; clone_size: NA; j_call: TRBJ2-5; v_call: TRBV12-3/TRBV12-4; cdr3_aa: CASSFNRVGTQYF; cdr3_nt: TGTGCCAGCAGCTTTAACCGGGTTGGGACCCAGTACTTC
d_call: NA; clone_size: NA; j_call: TRBJ1-5; v_call: TRBV6-4; cdr3_aa: CASSQDYNQPQHF; cdr3_nt: TGTGCCAGCAGTCAGGATTACAATCAGCCCCAGCATTTT
d_call: NA; clone_size: NA; j_call: TRBJ1-2; v_call: TRBV24-1; cdr3_aa: CATSVADYGYTF; cdr3_nt: TGTGCCACCAGTGTGGCAGACTATGGCTACACCTTC
d_call: TRBD1; clone_size: NA; j_call: TRBJ2-5; v_call: TRBV5-1; cdr3_aa: CASSPGTGRVTQYF; cdr3_nt: TGCGCCAGCAGCCCTGGGACAGGGCGTGTGACCCAGTACTTC
d_call: TRBD2; clone_size: NA; j_call: TRBJ2-7; v_call: TRBV11-2; cdr3_aa: CASSPWREGNEQYF; cdr3_nt: TGTGCCAGCAGCCCGTGGCGGGAGGGCAACGAGCAGTACTTC
d_call: NA; clone_size: NA; j_call: TRBJ2-2; v_call: TRBV7-3; cdr3_aa: CASSTNARDTGELFF; cdr3_nt: TGTGCCAGCAGCACAAATGCGAGGGACACCGGGGAGCTGTTTTTT
d_call: NA; clone_size: NA; j_call: TRBJ1-1; v_call: TRBV12-3/TRBV12-4; cdr3_aa: CASSSGATEAFF; cdr3_nt: TGTGCCAGCAGTTCAGGGGCCACTGAAGCTTTCTTT
d_call: NA; clone_size: NA; j_call: TRBJ1-2; v_call: TRBV18; cdr3_aa: CASSPFVAGADYGYTF; cdr3_nt: TGTGCCAGCTCACCGTTTGTCGCGGGGGCAGACTATGGCTACACCTTC
d_call: NA; clone_size: NA; j_call: TRBJ1-3; v_call: TRBV5-1; cdr3_aa: CASSLEPGDGNTIYF; cdr3_nt: TGCGCCAGCAGCTTGGAACCGGGGGATGGAAACACCATATATTTT
d_call: NA; clone_size: NA; j_call: TRBJ2-1; v_call: TRBV12-3/TRBV12-4; cdr3_aa: CASSPDGTNEQFF; cdr3_nt: TGTGCCAGCAGCCCGGACGGGACAAATGAGCAGTTCTTC
d_call: TRBD2; clone_size: NA; j_call: TRBJ2-1; v_call: TRBV27; cdr3_aa: CASSLLETSGNEQFF; cdr3_nt: TGTGCCAGCAGTTTGTTAGAGACTAGCGGCAATGAGCAGTTCTTC
d_call: TRBD1; clone_size: NA; j_call: TRBJ2-3; v_call: TRBV30; cdr3_aa: CAWFRTGRGGTDTQYF; cdr3_nt: TGTGCCTGGTTTAGGACAGGGAGAGGAGGCACAGATACGCAGTATTTT
d_call: NA; clone_size: NA; j_call: TRBJ1-2; v_call: TRBV6-2/TRBV6-3; cdr3_aa: CASSLPRWRFNYGYTF; cdr3_nt: TGTGCCAGCAGCCTACCCCGGTGGAGATTTAACTATGGCTACACCTTC
d_call: TRBD1; clone_size: NA; j_call: TRBJ2-5; v_call: TRBV24-1; cdr3_aa: CATSRQGSETQYF; cdr3_nt: TGTGCCACCAGCCGACAGGGTTCCGAGACCCAGTACTTC
d_call: NA; clone_size: NA; j_call: TRBJ1-1; v_call: TRBV9; cdr3_aa: CASSVGPAENTEAFF; cdr3_nt: TGTGCCAGCAGCGTAGGCCCTGCAGAGAACACTGAAGCTTTCTTT
d_call: NA; clone_size: NA; j_call: TRBJ1-5; v_call: TRBV3-1/TRBV3-2; cdr3_aa: CASSQGAGGNQPQHF; cdr3_nt: TGTGCCAGCAGCCAAGGGGCGGGTGGCAATCAGCCCCAGCATTTT
d_call: NA; clone_size: few; j_call: TRBJ1-1; v_call: TRBV6-5; cdr3_aa: CASTRPGMNTEAFF; cdr3_nt: TGTGCCAGCACTAGGCCGGGGATGAACACTGAAGCTTTCTTT
d_call: NA; clone_size: NA; j_call: TRBJ1-5; v_call: TRBV10-3; cdr3_aa: CAISDPNQPQHF; cdr3_nt: TGTGCCATCAGTGACCCTAATCAGCCCCAGCATTTT
d_call: NA; clone_size: NA; j_call: TRBJ1-3; v_call: TRBV10-3; cdr3_aa: CAISEEIEFRNTIYF; cdr3_nt: TGTGCCATCAGTGAGGAGATTGAGTTCCGAAACACCATATATTTT
d_call: NA; clone_size: NA; j_call: TRBJ2-2; v_call: TRBV4-2; cdr3_aa: CASSPAGQRMTGELFF; cdr3_nt: TGTGCCAGCAGCCCTGCCGGACAGCGTATGACCGGGGAGCTGTTTTTT
d_call: NA; clone_size: few; j_call: TRBJ2-2; v_call: TRBV30; cdr3_aa: CACSPTGNTGELFF; cdr3_nt: TGTGCCTGCTCTCCGACAGGGAACACCGGGGAGCTGTTTTTT
d_call: TRBD2; clone_size: NA; j_call: TRBJ2-1; v_call: TRBV7-2; cdr3_aa: CASSWTSNEQFF; cdr3_nt: TGTGCCAGCAGCTGGACTAGCAATGAGCAGTTCTTC
d_call: TRBD2; clone_size: NA; j_call: TRBJ2-3; v_call: TRBV14; cdr3_aa: CASSQNPSGAADTQYF; cdr3_nt: TGTGCCAGCAGCCAAAACCCTAGCGGGGCGGCGGATACGCAGTATTTT
d_call: NA; clone_size: NA; j_call: TRBJ2-5; v_call: TRBV10-3; cdr3_aa: CAGVRPTKQQETQYF; cdr3_nt: TGTGCCGGTGTGAGGCCGACTAAACAACAAGAGACCCAGTACTTC
d_call: NA; clone_size: NA; j_call: TRBJ2-7; v_call: TRBV21-1; cdr3_aa: CASSKGPNRESYEQYF; cdr3_nt: TGTGCCAGCAGCAAAGGCCCCAACAGGGAGTCCTACGAGCAGTACTTC
d_call: NA; clone_size: NA; j_call: TRBJ1-3; v_call: TRBV5-1; cdr3_aa: CASSAGVHGNTIYF; cdr3_nt: TGCGCCAGCAGCGCAGGGGTGCATGGAAACACCATATATTTT
d_call: NA; clone_size: NA; j_call: TRBJ2-5; v_call: TRBV3-1/TRBV3-2; cdr3_aa: CASSLRTTGGKETQYF; cdr3_nt: TGTGCCAGCAGCCTTCGGACGACAGGTGGAAAAGAGACCCAGTACTTC
d_call: TRBD1; clone_size: NA; j_call: TRBJ1-1; v_call: TRBV25-1; cdr3_aa: CASGGITGANTEAFF; cdr3_nt: TGTGCCAGCGGAGGCATTACAGGGGCGAACACTGAAGCTTTCTTT
d_call: NA; clone_size: NA; j_call: TRBJ1-1; v_call: TRBV4-2; cdr3_aa: CASSQDGNSVQGF; cdr3_nt: TGTGCCAGCAGCCAAGACGGGAATTCAGTGCAGGGGTTT
d_call: NA; clone_size: NA; j_call: TRBJ1-1; v_call: TRBV5-1; cdr3_aa: CASSKQGGDTEAFF; cdr3_nt: TGCGCCAGCAGCAAACAGGGTGGTGACACTGAAGCTTTCTTT
d_call: TRBD1; clone_size: NA; j_call: TRBJ1-2; v_call: TRBV28; cdr3_aa: CASSLATGNGYTF; cdr3_nt: TGTGCCAGCAGTTTAGCGACAGGGAACGGCTACACCTTC
d_call: TRBD2; clone_size: NA; j_call: TRBJ2-7; v_call: TRBV28; cdr3_aa: CASRGPAGASYEQYF; cdr3_nt: TGTGCCAGCCGCGGCCCAGCGGGGGCCTCCTACGAGCAGTACTTC
d_call: NA; clone_size: NA; j_call: TRBJ1-4; v_call: TRBV4-1; cdr3_aa: CASSRWGPNEKLFF; cdr3_nt: TGCGCCAGCAGCCGTTGGGGGCCTAATGAAAAACTGTTTTTT
d_call: NA; clone_size: NA; j_call: TRBJ2-1; v_call: TRBV6-5; cdr3_aa: CASSYSRGWYNEQFF; cdr3_nt: TGTGCCAGCAGTTACTCAAGGGGCTGGTACAATGAGCAGTTCTTC
d_call: NA; clone_size: NA; j_call: TRBJ1-3; v_call: TRBV25-1; cdr3_aa: CASRDRGNTIYF; cdr3_nt: TGTGCCAGCAGAGACAGGGGAAACACCATATATTTT
d_call: TRBD2; clone_size: NA; j_call: TRBJ2-3; v_call: TRBV7-8; cdr3_aa: CASSLPLWVAGGPEADTQYF; cdr3_nt: TGTGCCAGCAGCTTACCGCTTTGGGTAGCGGGAGGGCCCGAGGCAGATACGCAGTATTTT
d_call: NA; clone_size: once; j_call: TRBJ1-4; v_call: TRBV5-6; cdr3_aa: CASSLVGGEKLFF; cdr3_nt: TGTGCCAGCAGCTTGGTGGGGGGTGAAAAACTGTTTTTT
d_call: NA; clone_size: NA; j_call: TRBJ2-1; v_call: TRBV7-6; cdr3_aa: CASSPRSLAGTYNEQFF; cdr3_nt: TGTGCCAGCAGCCCTCGGTCGCTAGCAGGAACCTACAATGAGCAGTTCTTC
d_call: NA; clone_size: NA; j_call: TRBJ2-2; v_call: TRBV7-3; cdr3_aa: CASSSTGPYTGELFF; cdr3_nt: TGTGCCAGCAGCTCCACAGGTCCCTACACCGGGGAGCTGTTTTTT
d_call: NA; clone_size: NA; j_call: TRBJ2-5; v_call: TRBV19; cdr3_aa: CASSESRQETQYF; cdr3_nt: TGTGCCAGTAGTGAATCTAGGCAAGAGACCCAGTACTTC
d_call: NA; clone_size: NA; j_call: TRBJ2-7; v_call: TRBV7-9; cdr3_aa: CASSLPAGSYEQYF; cdr3_nt: TGTGCCAGCAGCCTCCCCGCCGGTTCCTACGAGCAGTACTTC
d_call: TRBD2; clone_size: NA; j_call: TRBJ2-1; v_call: TRBV12-5; cdr3_aa: CASGLGLAVNEQFF; cdr3_nt: TGTGCTAGTGGTCTGGGACTAGCGGTAAATGAGCAGTTCTTC
d_call: NA; clone_size: NA; j_call: TRBJ2-2; v_call: TRBV18; cdr3_aa: CASSPDSTGELFF; cdr3_nt: TGTGCCAGCTCACCCGACAGCACCGGGGAGCTGTTTTTT
d_call: NA; clone_size: NA; j_call: TRBJ2-5; v_call: TRBV6-2/TRBV6-3; cdr3_aa: CASSPTIREETQYF; cdr3_nt: TGTGCCAGCAGTCCGACAATCCGTGAAGAGACCCAGTACTTC
d_call: NA; clone_size: NA; j_call: TRBJ2-7; v_call: TRBV5-4; cdr3_aa: CASSLGGMTSYEQYF; cdr3_nt: TGTGCCAGCAGCTTGGGAGGTATGACGTCCTACGAGCAGTACTTC
d_call: NA; clone_size: NA; j_call: TRBJ1-1; v_call: TRBV5-4; cdr3_aa: CASSLNADTEAFF; cdr3_nt: TGTGCCAGCAGCTTAAATGCAGACACTGAAGCTTTCTTT
d_call: TRBD1; clone_size: NA; j_call: TRBJ1-4; v_call: TRBV29-1; cdr3_aa: CSVAEDRGDEKLFF; cdr3_nt: TGCAGCGTCGCCGAAGACAGGGGAGATGAAAAACTGTTTTTT
d_call: TRBD1; clone_size: NA; j_call: TRBJ1-6; v_call: TRBV5-1; cdr3_aa: CASSFVWDSDSPLHF; cdr3_nt: TGCGCCAGCAGCTTCGTTTGGGACAGTGATTCACCCCTCCACTTT
d_call: TRBD1; clone_size: NA; j_call: TRBJ2-1; v_call: TRBV19; cdr3_aa: CASRPWDRAEQFF; cdr3_nt: TGTGCCAGTAGACCATGGGACAGGGCTGAGCAGTTCTTC
d_call: TRBD1; clone_size: NA; j_call: TRBJ2-1; v_call: TRBV20-1; cdr3_aa: CSASKDRVDYNEQFF; cdr3_nt: TGCAGTGCTAGTAAGGACAGGGTCGACTACAATGAGCAGTTCTTC
d_call: NA; clone_size: NA; j_call: TRBJ1-1; v_call: TRBV14; cdr3_aa: CASSRTLNTEAFF; cdr3_nt: TGTGCCAGCAGCCGGACTCTCAACACTGAAGCTTTCTTT
d_call: NA; clone_size: NA; j_call: TRBJ2-5; v_call: TRBV6-2/TRBV6-3; cdr3_aa: CASSYRSAGKETQYF; cdr3_nt: TGTGCCAGCAGTTACCGCTCGGCAGGGAAAGAGACCCAGTACTTC